The clone carrying this T cell receptor (beta chain) was seen just once. Its antigen is still unknown. The sample belongs to a study of cytomegalovirus exposure and HLA in healthy donors. The PCR employed 60 Vbeta primers together with 13 Jbeta primers. The repertoire was sequenced with immunoSEQ multiplex PCR; TCRdb's copy has only in-frame clones and lacks some. Seen here are 150,000 to 200,000 clones, approximately 77% observed once, and the top ten hold less than 9%. Study-wide findings and caveats: An analysis done earlier found most TCR beta V segments productive about 87% or about 30% of the time. Immune exposure information comprised only CMV serostatus. With later analysis, a missense DCLRE1C variant became linked to TCR beta V- and J-gene trimming.

Sequencing was performed on PBMCs. This receptor was obtained from a male donor in good health and CMV-seropositive.

The CDR3 coding sequence is TGTGCTAGTGGTTTGTCTCTATACGAGCAGTACTTC. It is translated as CASGLSLYEQYF. V and J are TRBV12-5 and TRBJ2-7; D gene uncertain. From germline, CDR1 is LGHNT and CDR2 FRNRAP. The CDR3 covers 12 residues. Trimming cost V 2 bases and J 4 bases, with 6 bases left between them. Full variable domain (missing parts from reference TRBV12-5 and TRBJ2-7): DARVTQTPRHKVTEMGQEVTMRCQPILGHNTVFWYRQTMMQGLELLAYFRNRAPLDDSGMPKDRFSAEMPDATLATLKIQPSEPRDSAVYFCASGLSLYEQYFGPGTRLTVT.